This T cell receptor (beta chain) derives from a study of T cell responses to AZD1222 COVID-19 vaccine. Study-level findings and limits: Within unmutated variant regions lay the reported targets of nearly half of spike-specific TCRs. Donors in the cohort were predominantly white British and more often female, and clonal diversity was possibly underestimated. Just a handful of AZD1222 recipients tested seropositive at baseline.

Trimming left V 11 bases short and J 7 bases short, with 9 bases between. Per the germline V gene, CDR1 is MDHEN and CDR2 is SYDVKM. The CDR3 extends over 10 amino acids. In the case of this clone: Its antigen remains unidentified.

The data were produced by immunoSEQ multiplex PCR, yet TCRdb's version contains in-frame clones alone and is incomplete. The sample has around 130,000 clones, about 94% seen once; the top ten hold approximately 4%. The starting material was peripheral blood, obtained 28 days after the second AZD1222 dose. The V and J genes are TRBV28 and TRBJ1-3; D uncertain. This clonotype was sampled from an adult who received the AZD1222 COVID-19 vaccine. CDR3 DNA sequence: TGTGCCTCGCGTGGGAACACCATATATTTT. This sequence encodes CASRGNTIYF.